This T cell receptor (beta chain) was identified during a study of T cell repertoires in cytomegalovirus infection. Study-wide context: A matching HLA type, together with CMV infection, was signaled by public TCR beta signatures.

TCRdb re-derived calls from the reads in MiXCR, one entry per CDR3 protein. The table lists 600,000 to 800,000 distinct CDR3 sequences, around 24% of them singletons. Notes on this clonotype: What it recognizes is unknown.

Study-level points and caveats: In two of eight donors, the top clonotype was HLA-C-restricted CMV-specific. The study identified carriers of CMV plus the relevant HLA from cumulative public TCR beta family frequency.

Germline values: CDR1 PRHDT, CDR2 FYEKMQ (reference sequence). The CDR3 has 10 amino acids. The V gene lost 8 bases and the J gene lost 6 bases, with 8 bases spanning the gap. The chain links TRBV13 to TRBJ2-7; D not certain. This TCR came from a human donor in good health (CMV status not recorded). Some clones in this sample may be carry-over from other donors' samples. Sequenced input: CD8+ T cells from PBMCs. The CDR3 bases are TGTGCCAGCCGCCCCTCCGAGCAGTACTTC. Translated: CASRPSEQYF.